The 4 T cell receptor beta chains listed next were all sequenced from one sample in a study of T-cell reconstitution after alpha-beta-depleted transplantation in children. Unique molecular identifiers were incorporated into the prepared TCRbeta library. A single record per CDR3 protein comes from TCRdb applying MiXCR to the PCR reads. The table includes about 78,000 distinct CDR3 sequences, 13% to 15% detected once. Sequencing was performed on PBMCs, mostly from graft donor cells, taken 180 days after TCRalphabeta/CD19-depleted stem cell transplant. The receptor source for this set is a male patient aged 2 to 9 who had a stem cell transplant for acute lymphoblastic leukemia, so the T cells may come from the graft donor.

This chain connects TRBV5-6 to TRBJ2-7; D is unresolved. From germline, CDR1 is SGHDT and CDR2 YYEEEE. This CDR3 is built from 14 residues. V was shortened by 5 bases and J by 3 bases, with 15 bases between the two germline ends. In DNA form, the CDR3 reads TGTGCCAGCAGGTTGTCTCAACTTTACTACGAGCAGTACTTC. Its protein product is CASRLSQLYYEQYF.

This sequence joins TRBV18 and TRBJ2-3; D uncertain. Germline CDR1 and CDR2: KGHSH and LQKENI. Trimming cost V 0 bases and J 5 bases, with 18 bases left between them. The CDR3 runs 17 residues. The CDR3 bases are TGTGCCAGCTCACCACCGGCCAGGTGGAGCCAAGGAGATACGCAGTATTTT. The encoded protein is CASSPPARWSQGDTQYF.

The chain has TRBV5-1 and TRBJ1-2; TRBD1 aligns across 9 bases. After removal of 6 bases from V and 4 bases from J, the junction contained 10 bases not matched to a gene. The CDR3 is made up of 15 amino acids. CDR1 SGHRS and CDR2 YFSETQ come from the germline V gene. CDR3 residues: CASMVTGGLSYGYTF. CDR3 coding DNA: TGCGCCAGCATGGTGACAGGGGGGCTTAGCTATGGCTACACCTTC.

CDR3 loop: CASSLVGGTETQYF. The CDR3 DNA sequence: TGTGCCAGCAGCTTGGTAGGGGGCACAGAGACCCAGTACTTC. This chain connects TRBV5-8 to TRBJ2-5, with 7 bases matching TRBD1. The V and J ends lost 0 bases and 4 bases, in that order; junction bases with no gene match: 3. The CDR3 loop spans 14 amino acids. Germline V gene sequence: CDR1 SGHTS, CDR2 YDEGEE.